One sample yielded the 27 T cell receptor beta chains listed below, sequenced in a study of T cell responses to AZD1222 COVID-19 vaccine. Data came from immunoSEQ multiplex PCR; TCRdb stores just in-frame clones and leaves some out. Found here are 140,000 to 150,000 clones, approximately 94% of them singletons; the top ten hold about 8.6%. This specimen was peripheral blood, taken on day 0 of AZD1222 vaccination. The origin of the receptors is an adult in good health.

The rearrangement joins TRBV5-8 to TRBJ1-1; 7 positions agree with TRBD1. The J segment lost 2 bases and the V segment lost 6 bases, leaving 7 bases of the junction unmatched. The CDR3 has 14 amino acids. In germline, CDR1 is SGHTS, CDR2 YDEGEE. CDR3 in amino acids: CASIKTGPNTEAFF. For the CDR3, the DNA is TGTGCCAGCATCAAGACAGGGCCTAACACTGAAGCTTTCTTT.

The J gene is TRBJ1-2, the V gene TRBV20-1; D remains unclear. This CDR3 has 14 residues. Germline values: CDR1 DFQATT, CDR2 SNEGSKA (reference sequence). The germline V and J ends were trimmed by 3 bases and 5 bases, with 16 bases remaining between them. As DNA, the CDR3 is TGCAGTGCTAGTCGTATCGATGGGGAATATGGCTACACCTTC. Protein: CSASRIDGEYGYTF.

The V and J genes are TRBV4-2 and TRBJ2-3; 7 bases fit TRBD1. V lost 1 base and J lost 2; bases outside the gene matches: 6. This CDR3 is 16 amino acids long. CDR1 and CDR2 from the germline V gene are LGHNA and YNFKEQ. As DNA, the CDR3 is TGTGCCAGCAGCCAAGTAGGGGGCAACCCCACAGATACGCAGTATTTT. Translating it yields CASSQVGGNPTDTQYF.

This clone showed up just once. This chain connects TRBV30 to TRBJ1-1; 9 bases align to TRBD1. This CDR3 comprises 14 residues. CDR1 and CDR2 from the germline V gene are GTSNPN and SVGIG (reference sequence). V shed 4 bases and J 7 bases; nucleotides not matched to a gene: 10. The CDR3, as DNA: TGTGCCTGGATTGGGACAGGGCAAATCGGTGAAGCTTTCTTT. Protein sequence: CAWIGTGQIGEAFF.

This chain joins TRBV7-9 and TRBJ2-2; 8 nucleotides line up with TRBD1. V trimming: 1 base; J trimming: 4 bases; junction bases outside the gene matches: 2. In germline, CDR1 is SEHNR, CDR2 FQNEAQ (reference sequence). The CDR3 runs 15 residues. CDR3 sequence: CASSLGQGPTGELFF. The DNA for the CDR3 is TGTGCCAGCAGCTTAGGACAGGGGCCCACCGGGGAGCTGTTTTTT.

This rearrangement joins TRBV4-1 to TRBJ1-2, with a weak D call TRBD1 (5 bases). Germline loops: CDR1 MGHRA, CDR2 YSYEKL. This CDR3 spans 19 amino acids. Trimming shortened V by 4 bases and J by 5 bases, and 29 bases separated the two germline ends. CDR3 coding DNA: TGCGCCAGCAGCCCCCGGGGACGGACGGACCACACCGTTCTATATGGCTACACCTTC. Residues: CASSPRGRTDHTVLYGYTF.

Only one count was recorded for this clone. The chain has TRBV5-5 and TRBJ2-1; D is unclear. Looked up from germline, CDR1 is SGHKS and CDR2 is YYEKEE (reference sequence). This CDR3 is built from 13 residues. V was trimmed by 4 bases and J by 0 bases, leaving 5 bases between them. The CDR3 nucleotides are TGTGCCAGCAGCCCTACCTCCTACAATGAGCAGTTCTTC. Its translation: CASSPTSYNEQFF.

The chain carries TRBV15 and TRBJ2-7; no firm D call. Trimming took off 0 bases at V and 2 bases at J, with 14 bases between the two ends. The CDR3 spans 16 residues. The germline gives CDR1 LNHNV, CDR2 YYDKDF (reference sequence). CDR3 region: CATSRDHYPIAYEQYF. CDR3 DNA sequence: TGTGCCACCAGCAGAGATCATTACCCAATTGCCTACGAGCAGTACTTC.

The chain links TRBV7-6 to TRBJ1-5; TRBD1 is a possible D gene (6 bases). Germline V gene sequence: CDR1 SGHVS, CDR2 FNYEAQ. Deletions cut 0 bases from V and 4 bases from J, with 10 bases between. CDR3 length: 15 residues. CDR3 amino acids: CASSLAGTPNQPQHF. DNA of the CDR3: TGTGCCAGCAGCTTAGCAGGGACACCGAATCAGCCCCAGCATTTT.

This clone has only one observation. The chain combines TRBV30 with TRBJ2-1; the D gene could be TRBD1 or TRBD2 (5 bases each). Trimming stripped 2 bases from V and 0 bases from J, with 14 bases between. Germline values: CDR1 GTSNPN, CDR2 SVGIG (reference sequence). The CDR3 extends over 16 amino acids. The CDR3 here is CAWSKGRRSSYNEQFF. The CDR3 nucleotides read TGTGCCTGGAGTAAGGGACGCCGAAGCTCCTACAATGAGCAGTTCTTC.

The chain has TRBV4-3 and TRBJ1-1; D ambiguous. Germline V CDR1 and CDR2: LGHNA, YSLEER. The CDR3 is 15 residues long. V shed 0 bases and J shed 6 bases, with 14 bases lying between them. The CDR3: CASSQEIGLVPEAFF. As DNA, the CDR3 is TGCGCCAGCAGCCAAGAAATAGGCCTGGTGCCTGAAGCTTTCTTT.

This chain links TRBV30 with TRBJ1-3, with D possibly matching TRBD1 (6 bases). The V end was cut by 5 bases, the J end by 5 bases, with 16 bases between. The CDR3 has 14 amino acids. CDR1 and CDR2 from the germline V gene are GTSNPN and SVGIG (reference sequence). The chain's CDR3 is CAWLDGGHRNTIYF. The CDR3 DNA follows: TGTGCCTGGCTCGATGGGGGACACCGAAACACCATATATTTT. The full variable domain, in which reference TRBV30 and TRBJ1-3 provide the parts outside the CDR3, is SQTIHQWPATLVQPVGSPLSLECTVEGTSNPNLYWYRQAAGRGLQLLFYSVGIGQISSEVPQNLSASRPQDRQFILSSKKLLLSDSGFYLCAWLDGGHRNTIYFGEGSWLTVV.

This chain links TRBV2 with TRBJ2-6; the match to TRBD2 covers 7 bases. The junction had 4 bases not matched to a gene; V was cut back by 3 bases and J by 2 bases. Germline V gives CDR1 SNHLY, CDR2 FYNNEI. The CDR3 is made up of 16 amino acids. In DNA, the CDR3 is TGTGCCAGCAGTGAGGGGAGGGGAACTGGGGCCAACGTCCTGACTTTC. It is translated as CASSEGRGTGANVLTF.

This rearrangement joins TRBV5-5 to TRBJ2-2; D perhaps matches TRBD1 (5 bases). CDR3 length: 15 residues. V lost 4 bases to trimming and J lost 1 base, with 11 bases between them. Germline V gives CDR1 SGHKS, CDR2 YYEKEE (reference sequence). In nucleotides, the CDR3 is TGTGCCAGCAGCCAACCCGGACAGAACACCGGGGAGCTGTTTTTT. Its protein is CASSQPGQNTGELFF.

The rearrangement uses TRBV5-8 and TRBJ1-5; D remains unclear. The germline V gene has CDR1 SGHTS and CDR2 YDEGEE. Between the trimmed V and J ends, which lost 0 bases and 3 bases, there was a span of 13 bases. This CDR3 contains 16 residues. The CDR3 bases are TGTGCCAGCAGCTTGGCGGTGGCCACCCTCAATCAGCCCCAGCATTTT. Translation: CASSLAVATLNQPQHF. The full variable domain, its missing parts supplied by reference TRBV5-8 and TRBJ1-5, is EAGVTQSPTHLIKTRGQQATLRCSPISGHTSVYWYQQALGLGLQFLLWYDEGEERNRGNFPPRFSGRQFPNYSSELNVNALELEDSALYLCASSLAVATLNQPQHFGDGTRLSIL.

The chain joins TRBV30 to TRBJ1-1; D may be TRBD1 (6 bases). V dropped 3 bases and J dropped 0 bases, with 11 bases sitting between them. CDR1 is GTSNPN and CDR2 is SVGIG in the germline V gene (reference sequence). The CDR3 length is 14 residues. The CDR3 here is CAWRRTALNTEAFF. CDR3 bases: TGTGCCTGGAGAAGGACAGCCTTGAACACTGAAGCTTTCTTT.

The gene calls are TRBV7-8 and TRBJ1-1, with a tentative D call TRBD1 (5 bases). The CDR3 spans 13 residues. V shed 6 bases and J shed 3 bases, with 11 bases lying between them. CDR1 is SGHVS, CDR2 FQNEAQ, per germline. CDR3 bases: TGTGCCAGCAGTTCCGACAGAGACACTGAAGCTTTCTTT. Amino acids: CASSSDRDTEAFF.

The chain links TRBV18 to TRBJ2-1; D is unclear. CDR3 length: 14 residues. CDR1 KGHSH and CDR2 LQKENI come from the germline V gene. Trimming pared 2 bases from V and 7 bases from J, leaving 12 bases between. The CDR3 DNA is TGTGCCAGCTCACCAGGTCAGGATTGGAATGAGCAGTTCTTC. It specifies CASSPGQDWNEQFF.

The chain couples TRBV4-1 to TRBJ1-5; no clear D gene. Germline V gives CDR1 MGHRA, CDR2 YSYEKL. This CDR3 is 14 amino acids long. The germline V and J ends were trimmed by 2 bases and 4 bases, with 9 bases remaining between them. The CDR3 DNA follows: TGCGCCAGCAGCCAATCCACTAGGAATCAGCCCCAGCATTTT. It yields the protein CASSQSTRNQPQHF.

A single count supports this clone. V gene TRBV11-3 combines with J gene TRBJ1-2; 7 nucleotides align to TRBD1. CDR1 and CDR2 (germline): SGHNT, YENEEA. The CDR3 loop spans 14 amino acids. The V segment lost 0 bases and the J segment 6 bases; nucleotides outside the gene matches: 4. The CDR3 DNA is TGTGCCAGCAGCTTAGAAGGGCAGGGGGATGGCTACACCTTC. Translated, it gives CASSLEGQGDGYTF.

The rearrangement links TRBV9 to TRBJ1-4; 7 positions match TRBD1. The germline gives CDR1 SGDLS, CDR2 YYNGEE. The trim removed 0 bases at V and 6 bases at J, leaving 8 bases unmatched. CDR3 length: 16 residues. Here the CDR3 reads CASSVAYDRVYEKLFF. CDR3 nucleotide sequence: TGTGCCAGCAGCGTAGCTTATGACAGGGTCTATGAAAAACTGTTTTTT.

The chain joins TRBV4-3 to TRBJ1-6; no firm D call. The CDR3 runs to 15 residues. CDR1 and CDR2 (germline): LGHNA, YSLEER. V was cut by 0 bases and J by 10 bases, with 13 bases left in between. CDR3 sequence reads: CASSQDERGGSPLHF. CDR3 sequence (DNA): TGCGCCAGCAGCCAAGACGAACGAGGCGGGTCACCCCTCCACTTT.

V gene TRBV2 combines with J gene TRBJ1-4, with D hard to call. Germline values: CDR1 SNHLY, CDR2 FYNNEI. The V end was cut by 4 bases, the J end by 7 bases, with 13 bases between. This CDR3 comprises 14 residues. CDR3 residues: CASSASGSGEKLFF. In DNA, the CDR3 is TGTGCCAGCAGTGCGTCGGGGAGTGGTGAAAAACTGTTTTTT.

The chain couples TRBV5-1 to TRBJ2-2, with D unresolved. V lost 0 bases and J lost 3, with 9 bases in between. The CDR3 contains 15 residues. CDR1 and CDR2 from the germline V gene are SGHRS and YFSETQ. The CDR3 nucleotides are TGCGCCAGCAGCTTGGGCAGCCCACACACCGGGGAGCTGTTTTTT. Translating gives CASSLGSPHTGELFF.

This rearrangement joins TRBV28 to TRBJ1-1; the D is unclear. The CDR3 consists of 12 residues. Germline-derived CDR1 and CDR2 are MDHEN and SYDVKM. V was clipped by 2 bases and J by 1 base, with 2 bases between them. The CDR3 region is CASSLRNTEAFF. The CDR3 DNA is TGTGCCAGCAGTTTACGGAACACTGAAGCTTTCTTT.

The V and J genes are TRBV7-9 and TRBJ2-7; D may be TRBD1 or TRBD2 (5 bases each). CDR3 length: 14 residues. Deletions cut 5 bases from V and 0 bases from J, with 11 bases between. Germline lookup yields CDR1 SEHNR and CDR2 FQNEAQ (reference sequence). The CDR3: CASSHSRGSYEQYF. The CDR3 DNA follows: TGTGCCAGCAGCCATTCGAGGGGCTCCTACGAGCAGTACTTC.

CDR3 amino acids: CASRGGDRNEKLFF. The CDR3 DNA sequence: TGTGCCAGCAGGGGAGGGGACAGGAATGAAAAACTGTTTTTT. The chain is built from TRBV4-2 and TRBJ1-4, with TRBD1 matching 8 bases. CDR3 length equals 14 residues. V lost 6 bases and J lost 5; bases outside the gene matches: 5. CDR1 LGHNA and CDR2 YNFKEQ come from the germline V gene.